This T cell receptor beta chain was captured in a study of T cells in Graves' hyperthyroidism and ophthalmopathy. Germline V gives CDR1 LNHDA, CDR2 SQIVND (reference sequence). V lost 3 bases, J lost 6 bases, and 15 bases lay in between. This CDR3 is built from 15 residues. Any patient presenting with uncontrolled infection, other autoimmune disease, pregnancy or lactation was left out. Amplification yielded TCR beta CDR3 regions, with RNA transcripts as the source. Initially, a first-round RT-PCR of the TCR CDR3 employed the HTBI primer set. TCRdb used MiXCR to reprocess the multiplex PCR reads, holding one entry per CDR3 protein. Of some 250,000 distinct CDR3 sequences listed, about 15% are singletons.

The chain carries TRBV19 and TRBJ1-5; D perhaps matches TRBD1 (6 bases). The sequencing input was blood. The origin of this receptor is a woman in her fifties or sixties with Graves' hyperthyroidism that later progressed to Graves' ophthalmopathy. CDR3 sequence reads: CASSIGQGQVQPQHF. The CDR3 nucleotides are TGTGCCAGTAGTATCGGCCAGGGGCAGGTTCAGCCCCAGCATTTT.